These T cell receptor beta chains were read from a single sample in a study of cytomegalovirus exposure and HLA in healthy donors. Produced via immunoSEQ multiplex PCR; TCRdb's table is partial and in-frame only. The repertoire has more than 75,000 clones, approximately 84% of them found once; the top ten carry around 5.6%. The specimen was PBMCs. The origin of the receptors is a woman aged 18-29 years in good health and CMV-seropositive. Each CDR3 is given with its conserved first and last residue. A D gene is named only where the DNA matches it firmly. The size entry is marked missing in some rows and otherwise reads once, few, many or a size class.

J gene	V gene	clone size	D gene	CDR3 DNA	CDR3 protein
TRBJ1-5	TRBV4-1	once	.	TGCGCCAGCAGCCAAGTCGGCAATCAGCCCCAGCATTTT	CASSQVGNQPQHF
TRBJ1-5	TRBV2	.	TRBD1	TGTGCCAGCAGCAGGGGGAGAGATAATAGCAATCAGCCCCAGCATTTT	CASSRGRDNSNQPQHF
TRBJ1-2	TRBV5-6	.	.	TGTGCCAGCAGAGCTGGACAGAACCTCTATGGCTACACCTTC	CASRAGQNLYGYTF
TRBJ2-3	TRBV5-1	.	.	TGCGCCAGCAGCTTGCTTCCTCGGCGGGACACAGATACGCAGTATTTT	CASSLLPRRDTDTQYF
TRBJ2-5	TRBV7-9	once	TRBD2	TGTGCCAGCAGCCCAGGGACTAGCGGGATAGGGCGAGAGACCCAGTACTTC	CASSPGTSGIGRETQYF
TRBJ2-1	TRBV30	.	.	TGTGCCTGGGGGGAGGCTATCTACAATGAGCAGTTCTTC	CAWGEAIYNEQFF
TRBJ1-5	TRBV19	few	TRBD1	TGTGCCAGTAGTATAGGGGCAGGGGGCCATCAGCCCCAGCATTTT	CASSIGAGGHQPQHF
TRBJ1-2	TRBV5-1	.	TRBD1	TGCGCCAGCAGCTCAGATGATTGGGACAGGGCCCTAGGTGGCTACACCTTC	CASSSDDWDRALGGYTF
TRBJ2-7	TRBV6-1	.	.	TGTGCCAGCAGTGATTCTCAGGGGTATGACGAGCAGTACTTC	CASSDSQGYDEQYF
TRBJ2-5	TRBV18	.	.	TGTGCCAGCTCACGAGGACAGCAAGAGACCCAGTACTTC	CASSRGQQETQYF
TRBJ1-1	TRBV6-5	.	TRBD1	TGTGCCAGTGCCGGGACAGAGAACACTGAAGCTTTCTTT	CASAGTENTEAFF
TRBJ1-2	TRBV2	.	TRBD1	TGTGCCAGCAGTGGGGACAGTTCCCGTGGCTACACCTTC	CASSGDSSRGYTF
TRBJ2-1	TRBV28	.	TRBD1	TGTGCCAGCAGTTTGTACAGGGGAATATTGAATGAGCAGTTCTTC	CASSLYRGILNEQFF
TRBJ2-7	TRBV4-1	few	TRBD2	TGCGCCAGCAGCCAAGATTGGGGGGGAGGGATGAGGTACGAGCAGTACTTC	CASSQDWGGGMRYEQYF
TRBJ1-1	TRBV6-6	.	.	TGTGCCAGCAGTTACACCGACGGAGGCTGGACTGAAGCTTTCTTT	CASSYTDGGWTEAFF
TRBJ1-2	TRBV6-6	.	TRBD1	TGTGCCAGCACTCTGACAGGGAATGGCTACACCTTC	CASTLTGNGYTF
TRBJ2-7	TRBV4-2	.	TRBD1	TGTGCCAGCAGCCAAGCCCTGACAGGGGATGAGCAGTACTTC	CASSQALTGDEQYF
TRBJ2-5	TRBV18	.	TRBD2	TGTGCCAGCTCACCCGGGACTAGCGGGGCCGCCCGAGAGACCCAGTACTTC	CASSPGTSGAARETQYF
TRBJ2-7	TRBV10-1	.	TRBD2	TGCGCCAGCAGTACTGGACTAGCGGGAGCCTTACAGCAGTACTTC	CASSTGLAGALQQYF
TRBJ2-3	TRBV2	.	.	TGTGCCAGCTCTAGGGTAGCGGACACAGATACGCAGTATTTT	CASSRVADTDTQYF
TRBJ2-1	TRBV10-2	.	TRBD2	TGCGCCAGCACGACTAGCGGGGGAGGGAATGAGCAGTTCTTC	CASTTSGGGNEQFF
TRBJ1-2	TRBV27	.	.	TGTGCCAGCAGGACCCGGGACACTCGTTTTAAACATGGCTACACCTTC	CASRTRDTRFKHGYTF
TRBJ2-5	TRBV5-6	.	TRBD1	TGTGCCAGCAGCGCGGGACAGGGAGAGACCCAGTACTTC	CASSAGQGETQYF
TRBJ2-7	TRBV7-9	.	TRBD1	TGTGCCAGCAGCTTAGCAGTCACAGGGGTCAGCTCCTACGAGCAGTACTTC	CASSLAVTGVSSYEQYF
TRBJ2-1	TRBV6-4	.	.	TGTGCCAGCAGTGAGCGGAGCTCCTACAATGAGCAGTTCTTC	CASSERSSYNEQFF
TRBJ1-4	TRBV30	once	TRBD1	TGTGCCTGGAGCGCCGGGACAGGTCCGGGGCCGGCTAATGAAAAACTGTTTTTT	CAWSAGTGPGPANEKLFF
TRBJ2-5	TRBV5-1	medium-sized	.	TGCGCCAGCAGCCAACAAGAGACCCAGTACTTC	CASSQQETQYF
TRBJ2-1	TRBV19	many	.	TGTGCCAGTAGTATACAAGGAAGCGGACACAATGAGCAGTTCTTC	CASSIQGSGHNEQFF
TRBJ2-6	TRBV28	once	TRBD1	TGTGCCAGCAGTTTCGCGACAGGGGGCTCTGGGGCCAACGTCCTGACTTTC	CASSFATGGSGANVLTF
TRBJ1-5	TRBV28	.	TRBD1	TGTGCCAGCAGTTTGTTCGTAGTTAGGGGGCGCGCGAGCAATCAGCCCCAGCATTTT	CASSLFVVRGRASNQPQHF
TRBJ2-3	TRBV10-2	.	TRBD2	TGCGCCAGCCGGACTAGCGGGAGGGTAGATACGCAGTATTTT	CASRTSGRVDTQYF
TRBJ1-6	TRBV15	.	TRBD1	TGTGCCACCAGCGCGCGATCGACAGGGGGCGGTTCACCCCTCCACTTT	CATSARSTGGGSPLHF
TRBJ2-7	TRBV6-6	.	TRBD2	TGTGCCGCCCAGCCCGGGACTAGAACTGGCGAGCAGTACTTC	CAAQPGTRTGEQYF
TRBJ2-7	TRBV18	.	.	TGTGCCAGCTCACGACCCATCCCCTACGAGCAGTACTTC	CASSRPIPYEQYF
TRBJ2-1	TRBV5-1	.	.	TGCGCCAGCAGCTCACTGACTAGTGGCTGGGATGAGCAGTTCTTC	CASSSLTSGWDEQFF
TRBJ2-1	TRBV2	.	TRBD2	TGTGCCAGCAGTGAAGGGGGGACTAGCGGGAGGAAAAATGAGCAGTTCTTC	CASSEGGTSGRKNEQFF
TRBJ2-2	TRBV6-5	.	.	TGTGCCAGCAGTTACTCGTCCAATACCGGGGAGCTGTTTTTT	CASSYSSNTGELFF
TRBJ2-7	TRBV29-1	.	TRBD1	TGCAGCGTTACCGGGACAGGGGGCTACGAGCAGTACTTC	CSVTGTGGYEQYF
TRBJ2-7	TRBV4-1	.	TRBD1	TGCGCCAGCAGCCTACTTCAGACAGGGAGCCCCTACGAGCAGTACTTC	CASSLLQTGSPYEQYF
TRBJ1-4	TRBV5-1	.	TRBD1	TGCGCCAGCAGCCCCGACAGGGTCGGAAAACTGTTTTTT	CASSPDRVGKLFF
TRBJ2-3	TRBV6-1	.	.	TGTGCCAGCAGTGAAAGCGTGGCAGATACGCAGTATTTT	CASSESVADTQYF
TRBJ2-7	TRBV5-8	.	TRBD2	TGTGCCAGCTGTGGGTCGACTAGCGGGGGGGCCGCTACCTACGAGCAGTACTTC	CASCGSTSGGAATYEQYF
TRBJ1-6	TRBV5-1	few	.	TGCGCCAGCAGCTTGGAGGACACGGCAAATTCACCCCTCCACTTT	CASSLEDTANSPLHF
TRBJ1-1	TRBV25-1	few	TRBD1	TGTGCCAGCAGTATTCACTCCGGGACAGGAAGTGAAGCTTTCTTT	CASSIHSGTGSEAFF